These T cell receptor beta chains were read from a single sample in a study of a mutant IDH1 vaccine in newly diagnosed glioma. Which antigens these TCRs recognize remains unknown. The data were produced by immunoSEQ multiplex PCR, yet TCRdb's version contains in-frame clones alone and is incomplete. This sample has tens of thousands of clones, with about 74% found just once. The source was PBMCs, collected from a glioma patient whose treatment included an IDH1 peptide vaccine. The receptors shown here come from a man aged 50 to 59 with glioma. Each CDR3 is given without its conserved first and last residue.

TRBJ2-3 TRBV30 AWRGRRTDTQY
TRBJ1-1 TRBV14 ASTLGPFANTEAF
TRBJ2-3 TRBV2 ASSRTSVSTDTQY
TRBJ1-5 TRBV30 AWSIGPLNQPQH
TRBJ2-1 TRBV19 ASSIGGSEQF
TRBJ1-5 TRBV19 ASSIGAQGAKGSQH
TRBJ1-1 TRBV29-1 SALPQGMNTEAF
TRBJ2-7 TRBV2 ASSGTDWREQY
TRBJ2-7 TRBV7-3 ASSPQGGGYEQY
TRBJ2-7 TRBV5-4 ASSLEQGNYEQY
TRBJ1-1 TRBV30 AWSVLQGGTEAF
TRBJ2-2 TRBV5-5 ASSTGVPNLAGELF
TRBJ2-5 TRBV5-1 ASSPGLEVKTQY
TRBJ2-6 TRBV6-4 ASSDNSGANVLT
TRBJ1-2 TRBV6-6 ASRRGRQGEYGYT
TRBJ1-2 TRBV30 AWSDTAYGYT